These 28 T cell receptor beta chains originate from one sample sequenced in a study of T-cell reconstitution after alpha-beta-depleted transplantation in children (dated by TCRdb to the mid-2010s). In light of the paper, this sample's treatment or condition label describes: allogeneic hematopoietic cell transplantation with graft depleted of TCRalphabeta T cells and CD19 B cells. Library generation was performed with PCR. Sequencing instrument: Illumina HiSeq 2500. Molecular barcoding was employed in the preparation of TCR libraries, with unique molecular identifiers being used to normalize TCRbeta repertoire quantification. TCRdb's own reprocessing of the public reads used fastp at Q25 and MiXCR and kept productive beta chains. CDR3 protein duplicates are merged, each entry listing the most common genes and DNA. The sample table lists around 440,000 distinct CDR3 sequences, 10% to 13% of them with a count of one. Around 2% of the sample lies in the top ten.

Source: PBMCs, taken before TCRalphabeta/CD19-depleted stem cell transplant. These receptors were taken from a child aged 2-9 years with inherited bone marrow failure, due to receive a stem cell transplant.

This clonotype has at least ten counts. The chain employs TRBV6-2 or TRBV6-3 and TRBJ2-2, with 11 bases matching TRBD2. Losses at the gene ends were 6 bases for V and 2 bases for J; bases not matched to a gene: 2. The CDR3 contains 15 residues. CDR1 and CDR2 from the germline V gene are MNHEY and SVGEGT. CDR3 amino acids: CASRGLAVNTGELFF. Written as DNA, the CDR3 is TGTGCCAGCAGGGGACTAGCGGTAAACACCGGGGAGCTGTTTTTT.

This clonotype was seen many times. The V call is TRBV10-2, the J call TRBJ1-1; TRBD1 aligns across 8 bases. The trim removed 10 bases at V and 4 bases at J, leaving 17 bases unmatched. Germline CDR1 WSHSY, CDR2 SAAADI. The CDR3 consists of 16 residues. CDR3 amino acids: CATPKSGGRSGTEAFF. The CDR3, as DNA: TGCGCCACCCCTAAGTCAGGGGGCAGGTCGGGCACTGAAGCTTTCTTT.

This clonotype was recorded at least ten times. CDR3 nucleotide sequence: TGCAGTGCTAAGAGACTAGCGGGAGATAATGAGCAGTTCTTC. It is translated as CSAKRLAGDNEQFF. V gene TRBV20-1 combines with J gene TRBJ2-1; 12 nucleotides agree with TRBD2. V lost 4 bases to trimming and J lost 7 bases; unmatched junction nucleotides: 5. The CDR3 covers 14 residues. CDR1 and CDR2 (germline): DFQATT, SNEGSKA (reference sequence).

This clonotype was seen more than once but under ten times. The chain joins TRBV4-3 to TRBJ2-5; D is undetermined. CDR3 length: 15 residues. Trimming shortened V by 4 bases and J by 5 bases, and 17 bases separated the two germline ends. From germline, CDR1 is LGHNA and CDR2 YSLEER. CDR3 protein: CASSPSPAFPETQYF. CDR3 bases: TGCGCCAGCAGCCCAAGTCCGGCCTTCCCCGAGACCCAGTACTTC.

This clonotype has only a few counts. The CDR3, as DNA: TGCGCCAGCGAGCCGGGGAGGGGAGGCACGGGCGAGCAGTACTTC. This gives the protein CASEPGRGGTGEQYF. This sequence joins TRBV5-1 and TRBJ2-7, with TRBD2 identical over 7 bases. Germline lookup yields CDR1 SGHRS and CDR2 YFSETQ. Trimming took 7 bases from V and 6 from J; bases not matched to a gene: 16. This CDR3 is 15 amino acids long.

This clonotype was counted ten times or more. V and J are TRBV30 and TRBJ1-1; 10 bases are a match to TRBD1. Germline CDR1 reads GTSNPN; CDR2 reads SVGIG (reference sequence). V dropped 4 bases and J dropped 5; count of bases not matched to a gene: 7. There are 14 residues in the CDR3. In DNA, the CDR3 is TGTGCCTGGAAGCGACAGGGGGCCGCGACTGAAGCTTTCTTT. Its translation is CAWKRQGAATEAFF.

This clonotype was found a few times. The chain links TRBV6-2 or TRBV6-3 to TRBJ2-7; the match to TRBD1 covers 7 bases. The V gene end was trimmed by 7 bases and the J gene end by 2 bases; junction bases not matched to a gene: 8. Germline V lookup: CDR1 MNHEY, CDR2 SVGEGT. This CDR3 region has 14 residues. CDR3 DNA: TGTGCCAGCACCGGGACAGAAAATCCCTACGAGCAGTACTTC. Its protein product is CASTGTENPYEQYF.

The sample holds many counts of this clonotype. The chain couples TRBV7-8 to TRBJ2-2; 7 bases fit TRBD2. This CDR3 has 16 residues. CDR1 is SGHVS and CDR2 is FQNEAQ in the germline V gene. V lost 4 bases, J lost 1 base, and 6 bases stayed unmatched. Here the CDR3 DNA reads TGTGCCAGCAGCTGGGAGCGGGGAGGGAACACCGGGGAGCTGTTTTTT. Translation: CASSWERGGNTGELFF. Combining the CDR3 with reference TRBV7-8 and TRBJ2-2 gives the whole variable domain GAGVSQSPRYKVAKRGQDVALRCDPISGHVSLFWYQQALGQGPEFLTYFQNEAQLDKSGLPSDRFFAERPEGSVSTLKIQRTQQEDSAVYLCASSWERGGNTGELFFGEGSRLTVL.

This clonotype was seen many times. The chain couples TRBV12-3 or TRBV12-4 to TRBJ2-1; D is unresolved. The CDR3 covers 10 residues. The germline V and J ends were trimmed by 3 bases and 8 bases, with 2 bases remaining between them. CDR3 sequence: CASSFHEQFF. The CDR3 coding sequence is TGTGCCAGCAGTTTTCATGAGCAGTTCTTC.

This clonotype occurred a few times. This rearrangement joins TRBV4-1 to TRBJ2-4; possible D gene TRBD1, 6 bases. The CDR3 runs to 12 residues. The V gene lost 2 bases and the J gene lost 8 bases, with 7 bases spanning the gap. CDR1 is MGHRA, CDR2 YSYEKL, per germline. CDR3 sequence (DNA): TGCGCCAGCAGCCAAAACAGGGACATTCAGTACTTC. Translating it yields CASSQNRDIQYF.

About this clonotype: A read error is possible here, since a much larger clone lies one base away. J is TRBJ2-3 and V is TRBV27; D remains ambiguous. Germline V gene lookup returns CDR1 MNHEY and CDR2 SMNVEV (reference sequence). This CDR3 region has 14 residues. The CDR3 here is CAGSLGLGIDTQYF. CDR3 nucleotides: TGTGCCGGCAGTTTAGGGCTAGGAATTGATACGCAGTATTTT.

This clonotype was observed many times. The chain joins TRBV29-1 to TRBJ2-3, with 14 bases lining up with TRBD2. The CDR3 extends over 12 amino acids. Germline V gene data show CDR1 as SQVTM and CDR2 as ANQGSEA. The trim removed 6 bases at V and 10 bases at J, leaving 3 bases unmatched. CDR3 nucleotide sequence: TGCAGCGTCCTGACTAGCGGGAGGGCGCAGTATTTT. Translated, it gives CSVLTSGRAQYF.

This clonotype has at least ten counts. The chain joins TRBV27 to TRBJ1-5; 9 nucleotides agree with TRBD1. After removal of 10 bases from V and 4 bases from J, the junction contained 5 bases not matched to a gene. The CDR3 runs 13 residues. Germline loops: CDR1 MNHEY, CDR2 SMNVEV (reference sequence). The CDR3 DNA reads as TGTGCCACCGGTGACAGGGGGAATCAGCCCCAGCATTTT. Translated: CATGDRGNQPQHF.

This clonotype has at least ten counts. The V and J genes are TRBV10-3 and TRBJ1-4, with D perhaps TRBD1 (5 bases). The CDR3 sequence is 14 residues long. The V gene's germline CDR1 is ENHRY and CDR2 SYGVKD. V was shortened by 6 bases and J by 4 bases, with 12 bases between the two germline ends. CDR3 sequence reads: CAISPAGNNEKLFF. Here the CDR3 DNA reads TGTGCCATCAGCCCCGCAGGGAATAATGAAAAACTGTTTTTT.

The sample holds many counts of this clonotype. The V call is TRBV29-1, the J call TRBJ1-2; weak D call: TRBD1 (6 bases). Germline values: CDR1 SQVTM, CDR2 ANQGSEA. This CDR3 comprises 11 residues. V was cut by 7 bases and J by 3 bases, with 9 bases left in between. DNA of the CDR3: TGCAGCGGGGGGGCCGACTATGGCTACACCTTC. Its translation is CSGGADYGYTF.

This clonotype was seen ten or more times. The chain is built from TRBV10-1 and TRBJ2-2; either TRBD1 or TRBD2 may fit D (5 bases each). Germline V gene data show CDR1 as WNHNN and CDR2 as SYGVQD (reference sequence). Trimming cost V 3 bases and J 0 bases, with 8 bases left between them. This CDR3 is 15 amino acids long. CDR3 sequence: CASSETGPNTGELFF. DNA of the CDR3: TGCGCCAGCAGTGAAACGGGACCGAACACCGGGGAGCTGTTTTTT.

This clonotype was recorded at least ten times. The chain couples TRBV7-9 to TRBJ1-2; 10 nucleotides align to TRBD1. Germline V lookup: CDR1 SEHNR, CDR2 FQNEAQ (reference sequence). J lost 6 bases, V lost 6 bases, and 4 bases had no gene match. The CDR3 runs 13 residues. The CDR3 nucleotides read TGTGCCAGCAGAGGGACAGGGGCTCATGGCTACACCTTC. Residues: CASRGTGAHGYTF.

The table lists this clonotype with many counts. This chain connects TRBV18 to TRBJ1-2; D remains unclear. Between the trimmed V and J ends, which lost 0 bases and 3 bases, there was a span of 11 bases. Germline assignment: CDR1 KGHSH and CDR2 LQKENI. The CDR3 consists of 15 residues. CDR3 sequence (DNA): TGTGCCAGCTCACCACCGGGTTTGTTGGACTATGGCTACACCTTC. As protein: CASSPPGLLDYGYTF.

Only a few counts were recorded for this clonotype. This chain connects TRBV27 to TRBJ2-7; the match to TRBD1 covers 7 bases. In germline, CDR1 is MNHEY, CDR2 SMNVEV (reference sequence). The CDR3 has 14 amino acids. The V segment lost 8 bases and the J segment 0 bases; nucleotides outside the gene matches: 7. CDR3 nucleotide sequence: TGTGCCAGCGGGGCCGGGACAGTCTCCTACGAGCAGTACTTC. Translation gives CASGAGTVSYEQYF.

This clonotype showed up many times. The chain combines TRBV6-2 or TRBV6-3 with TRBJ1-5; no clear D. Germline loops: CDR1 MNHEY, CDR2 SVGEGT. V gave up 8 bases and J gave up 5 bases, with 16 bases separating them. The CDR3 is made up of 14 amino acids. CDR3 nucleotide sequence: TGTGCCAGCGTACCCCGTGGCAGCGATCAGCCCCAGCATTTT. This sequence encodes CASVPRGSDQPQHF.

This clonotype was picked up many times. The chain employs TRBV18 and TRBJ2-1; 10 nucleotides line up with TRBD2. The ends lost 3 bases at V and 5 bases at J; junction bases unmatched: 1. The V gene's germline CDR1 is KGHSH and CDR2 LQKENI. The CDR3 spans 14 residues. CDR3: CASSPTSGDNEQFF. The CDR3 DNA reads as TGTGCCAGCTCACCTACTAGCGGGGACAATGAGCAGTTCTTC.

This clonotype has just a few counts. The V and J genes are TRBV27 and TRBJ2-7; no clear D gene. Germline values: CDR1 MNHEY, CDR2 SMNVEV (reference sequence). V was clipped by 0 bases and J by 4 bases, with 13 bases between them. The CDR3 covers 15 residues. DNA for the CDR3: TGTGCCAGCAGTTTATCGGCAGCCCAAACGTACGAGCAGTACTTC. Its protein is CASSLSAAQTYEQYF.

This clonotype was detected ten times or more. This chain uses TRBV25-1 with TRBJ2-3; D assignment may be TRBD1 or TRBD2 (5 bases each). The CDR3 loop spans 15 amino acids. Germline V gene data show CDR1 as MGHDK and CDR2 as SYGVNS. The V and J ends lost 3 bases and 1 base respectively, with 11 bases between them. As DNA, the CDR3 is TGTGCCAGCAGTGATCGGGGCGGAGGCACAGATACGCAGTATTTT. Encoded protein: CASSDRGGGTDTQYF. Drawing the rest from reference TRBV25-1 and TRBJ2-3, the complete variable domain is EADIYQTPRYLVIGTGKKITLECSQTMGHDKMYWYQQDPGMELHLIHYSYGVNSTEKGDLSSESTVSRIRTEHFPLTLESARPSHTSQYLCASSDRGGGTDTQYFGPGTRLTVL.

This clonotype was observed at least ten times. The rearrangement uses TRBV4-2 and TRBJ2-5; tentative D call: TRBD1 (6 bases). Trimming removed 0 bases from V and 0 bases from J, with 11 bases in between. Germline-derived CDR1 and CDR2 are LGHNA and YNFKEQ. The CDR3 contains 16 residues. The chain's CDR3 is CASSQDPAGDQETQYF. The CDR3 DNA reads TGTGCCAGCAGCCAAGATCCCGCAGGGGACCAAGAGACCCAGTACTTC.

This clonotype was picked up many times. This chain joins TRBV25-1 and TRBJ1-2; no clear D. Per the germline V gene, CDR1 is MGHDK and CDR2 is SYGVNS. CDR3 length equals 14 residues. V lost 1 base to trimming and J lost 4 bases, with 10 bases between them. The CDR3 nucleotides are TGTGCCAGCAGTGAATTACGTAACAGCTATGGCTACACCTTC. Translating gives CASSELRNSYGYTF.

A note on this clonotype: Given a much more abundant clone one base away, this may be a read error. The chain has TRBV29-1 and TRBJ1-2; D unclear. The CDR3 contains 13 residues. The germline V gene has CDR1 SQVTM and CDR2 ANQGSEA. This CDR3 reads CSVESRANYAYTF. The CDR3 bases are TGCAGCGTTGAAAGTAGGGCGAACTATGCCTACACCTTC.

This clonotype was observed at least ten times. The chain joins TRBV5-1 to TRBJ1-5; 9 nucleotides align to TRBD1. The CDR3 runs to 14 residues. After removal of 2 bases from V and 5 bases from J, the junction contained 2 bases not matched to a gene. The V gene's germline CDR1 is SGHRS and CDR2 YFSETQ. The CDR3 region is CASSFTGGDQPQHF. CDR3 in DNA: TGCGCCAGCAGCTTTACAGGGGGCGATCAGCCCCAGCATTTT. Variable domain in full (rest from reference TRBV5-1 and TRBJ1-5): KAGVTQTPRYLIKTRGQQVTLSCSPISGHRSVSWYQQTPGQGLQFLFEYFSETQRNKGNFPGRFSGRQFSNSRSEMNVSTLELGDSALYLCASSFTGGDQPQHFGDGTRLSIL.

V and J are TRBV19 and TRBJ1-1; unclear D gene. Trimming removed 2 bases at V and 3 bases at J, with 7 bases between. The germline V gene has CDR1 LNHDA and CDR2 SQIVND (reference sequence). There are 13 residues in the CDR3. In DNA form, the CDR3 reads TGTGCCAGTAGTATAATTCCACACACTGAAGCTTTCTTT. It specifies CASSIIPHTEAFF.